The sequence of this T cell receptor beta chain was determined in a study of control samples from healthy donors and cancer patients. The V gene's germline CDR1 is KGHSH and CDR2 LQKENI. This CDR3 region has 17 residues. V lost 1 base, J lost 5 bases, and 13 bases stayed unmatched. The protocol was immunoSEQ multiplex PCR, while the TCRdb copy is restricted to in-frame clones and leaves out a portion. Of some 96,000 clones listed, approximately 95% are singletons. This clonotype originated in a man younger than 30 in good health. The sequenced sample consisted of blood. V gene TRBV18 combines with J gene TRBJ1-1; 7 bases line up with TRBD1. CDR3 residues: CASSPLSGRGQGTEAFF. In nucleotides, the CDR3 is TGTGCCAGCTCACCACTTTCGGGAAGGGGGCAAGGAACTGAAGCTTTCTTT.